In this sample, the clone carrying this T cell receptor (beta chain) turned up a few times. Its specificity is unknown. Amplified material comprised TCR beta CDR3 regions derived from RNA transcripts. The library came from an HTBI-primed first-round RT-PCR and a second-round multiplex PCR. TCRdb ran MiXCR on the multiplex PCR reads and lists one entry per CDR3 protein. There are 360,000 or so distinct CDR3 sequences in the sample; approximately 20% occur only once, and more than 1.5% lies in the top ten. As the starting material, more than 7.5 ml of fresh peripheral blood yielded the PBMCs. The sample belongs to a study of Graves' ophthalmopathy and Graves' hyperthyroidism. With 4 bases removed from V and 0 bases from J, the gap between germline ends came to 9 bases. The CDR3 extends over 14 amino acids. Findings and caveats of the study: The model predicted ophthalmopathy progression with about 70% sensitivity and around 74% specificity. In separating ophthalmopathy from stable hyperthyroidism, a 13-signature model achieved 87.88% sensitivity and about 80% specificity.

This chain joins TRBV12-3 or TRBV12-4 and TRBJ1-1; D is perhaps TRBD1 (6 bases). The clonotype originates from a woman aged 18-30 years with Graves' ophthalmopathy. Material: peripheral blood. The CDR3 reads CASSSDSMNTEAFF. In DNA, the CDR3 is TGTGCCAGCAGTTCGGACAGCATGAACACTGAAGCTTTCTTT.